These T cell receptor beta chains were read from a single sample in a study of T cells in Graves' hyperthyroidism and ophthalmopathy. TCRdb used MiXCR to reprocess the multiplex PCR reads, holding one entry per CDR3 protein. The sample yields around 440,000 distinct CDR3 sequences, roughly 14% seen once. The sample comprised blood. These receptors originate from a woman between 18 and 29 years old with Graves' hyperthyroidism. The CDR3 runs from the conserved cysteine through the conserved F or W. A D gene is named only where the DNA matches it firmly. Not every row has a clone size; where given, it reads once, few, many or a size class.

abundance | d_gene | j_gene | v_gene | len | CDR3nt | CDR3aa
. | TRBD1 | TRBJ1-6 | TRBV28 | 14 | TGTGCCAGCAGGCGACAGGGTATGAATTCACCCCTCCACTTT | CASRRQGMNSPLHF
many | . | TRBJ1-2 | TRBV9 | 12 | TGTGCCAGCACCGGGAACCTCTATGGCTACACCTTC | CASTGNLYGYTF
many | TRBD1 | TRBJ1-1 | TRBV6-1 | 17 | TGTGCCAGCAGTTTGTTCAACAGGGGGCCCATAGGCACTGAAGCTTTCTTT | CASSLFNRGPIGTEAFF
. | . | TRBJ2-3 | TRBV28 | 13 | TGTGCCAGCAGCCGCGGGGTGGCGGGATCAGGGTATTTT | CASSRGVAGSGYF
few | . | TRBJ1-3 | TRBV7-2 | 15 | TGTGCCAGCAGCTTAGGCCAGGTTTCTGGAAACACCACATATTTT | CASSLGQVSGNTTYF
few | TRBD2 | TRBJ2-5 | TRBV7-9 | 14 | TGTGCCAGCAGCTTCGCGGGAGTGGCAGAGACCCAGTACTTC | CASSFAGVAETQYF
many | TRBD2 | TRBJ2-1 | TRBV20-1 | 14 | TGCAGTGCTTTACCGGGACTAGCTAGAAATGAGCAGTTCTTC | CSALPGLARNEQFF
few | TRBD1 | TRBJ1-2 | TRBV5-6 | 14 | TGTGCCAGCGTCGGACAGGGGACGGCCTATGGCTACACCTTC | CASVGQGTAYGYTF
. | TRBD1 | TRBJ1-1 | TRBV7-9 | 20 | TGTGCCAGCAGCTCCCTCCCCATGGGCCGGGACAGGGATAGGGACACTGAAGCTTTCTTT | CASSSLPMGRDRDRDTEAFF
many | TRBD2 | TRBJ2-5 | TRBV11-2 | 17 | TGTGCCAGCAGCTCGGGACTAGCGGGGGGCCACCAAGAGACCCAGTACTTC | CASSSGLAGGHQETQYF
few | . | TRBJ1-2 | TRBV6-5 | 14 | TGTGCCAGCAGTTACTCGAGTGCAAACAGTGGCTACACCTTC | CASSYSSANSGYTF
. | . | TRBJ2-1 | TRBV5-6 | 16 | TGTGCCAGCAGCCGGAGGACTACTTCTTCGCGTGATGAGCAGTTCTTC | CASSRRTTSSRDEQFF
many | . | TRBJ1-1 | TRBV2 | 13 | TGTGCCAGCAGTGAAGAGGCCGCCAATGAAGCTTTCTTT | CASSEEAANEAFF
many | . | TRBJ2-7 | TRBV27 | 13 | TGTGCCAGCAGTTTAAAGAGGCCCTACGAGCAGTACTTC | CASSLKRPYEQYF
many | . | TRBJ1-1 | TRBV7-9 | 13 | TGTGCCAGCAGCCTGAACCTAGAGAGTGAAGCTTTCTTT | CASSLNLESEAFF
many | TRBD2 | TRBJ2-3 | TRBV7-2 | 14 | TGTGCCAGCAGCCCCGTGAGCGGGGGGCAAACGCAGTATTTT | CASSPVSGGQTQYF
many | . | TRBJ2-3 | TRBV7-2 | 15 | TGTGCCAGCAGCTTAGAGACGTCTAGCACAGATACGCAGTATTTT | CASSLETSSTDTQYF
few | . | TRBJ1-4 | TRBV7-2 | 14 | TGTGCCAGCAGAGCCGGACTCGGACGGGAAAAACTGTTTTTT | CASRAGLGREKLFF
many | . | TRBJ2-3 | TRBV28 | 17 | TGTGCCAGCAGTTTTGGCCGAGACAGCTATTCCACAGATACGCAGTATTTT | CASSFGRDSYSTDTQYF
many | TRBD2 | TRBJ2-7 | TRBV12-3/TRBV12-4 | 17 | TGTGCCAGCAGTCCGCCCCCTCTAGCGGGAGCTTACTACGAGCAGTACTTC | CASSPPPLAGAYYEQYF
many | . | TRBJ1-5 | TRBV6-1 | 14 | TGTGCCAGCAGTGACTCGGTTCTCAATCAGCCCCAGCATTTT | CASSDSVLNQPQHF
. | TRBD1 | TRBJ2-2 | TRBV15 | 18 | TGTGCCACCAGCAGTGGACTGGGGACAGGGGGTGGTACCGGGGAGCTGTTTTTT | CATSSGLGTGGGTGELFF
many | . | TRBJ2-3 | TRBV18 | 12 | TGTGCCAGCTCACCATTCACAGATACGCAGTATTTT | CASSPFTDTQYF
few | . | TRBJ1-2 | TRBV4-1 | 13 | TGCGCCAGCAGCTTGACAAGGGATGGGGGCTACACCTTC | CASSLTRDGGYTF
many | . | TRBJ2-1 | TRBV28 | 16 | TGTGCCAGCAGTTCACCCGGACAGCCAAGGAGGAATGAGCAGTTCTTC | CASSSPGQPRRNEQFF
many | . | TRBJ2-3 | TRBV28 | 16 | TGTGCCAGCAGTCCCGGGACCAATTTTGAGACAGATACGCAGTATTTT | CASSPGTNFETDTQYF
few | TRBD2 | TRBJ2-4 | TRBV27 | 17 | TGTGCCAGCAGTTCGACTAGCGGGAGTGGGACCAAAAACATTCAGTACTTC | CASSSTSGSGTKNIQYF